This T cell receptor (beta chain) comes out of a study of shared clonotypes between healthy human individuals (TCRdb year 2020). In the study overall: The cohort comprised a couple of women and three men aged 18 to 49 years. For each donor, CD4 naive and CD4 memory were each run on three plates, CD8 naive on two plates, and CD8 memory on one plate. To estimate repertoire size and how much clonotypes are shared between individuals, the study performed deep sequencing of blood TCR repertoires from five healthy adults. Libraries were prepared and TCR repertoires were sequenced by different laboratories using diverse techniques, in order to increase sequencing depth and limit assay-specific biases. Leukapheresis yielded between about 0.9 and 9.5 billion PBMCs per donor. The paper's findings and limits, for the study overall: Higher generation probabilities were observed for clonotypes shared by all four sorted-subset donors than for non-shared clonotypes. The genetic and exposure-history diversity represented was limited by the small number of donors. Sampling was limited to blood, and TCR repertoires in tissue likely differ from TCR repertoires in blood. Based on pairwise subsampling, the degree of clonotype sharing among donors was expected to be affected by sequencing depth. Rarefaction of sorted-subset datasets indicated incomplete sequencing despite the large sequencing depth. Naive subsets generally had larger estimated clonotype richness than memory subsets. Approximately 5% of naive CD4, roughly 3.5% of naive CD8, roughly 2.5% of memory CD4, and about 0.4% of memory CD8 clonotypes were shared across a handful of donors.

Comments on this clone: The specificity of this receptor is unknown. No base quality values were provided; no much bigger clone lies one nucleotide off.

Inclusive of the bounding cysteine and phenylalanine, the CDR3 is 15 residues long. CDR3 DNA is the only sequence kept; it has 45 bases, read in frame from the first base. V is reduced by 2 bases and J by 3 bases, leaving a spacing of 14 bases between them. Sequences MDHEN (CDR1) and SYDVKM (CDR2) are obtained from the germline V gene. Using the deep immunoSEQ assay, multiplex PCR amplified TCR CDR3 regions from genomic DNA. For each cell subset, the extracted genomic DNA was distributed evenly across all wells of several immunoSEQ 96-well plates, and each plate served as one replicate. For sorted subsets, around 0.2 ug of genomic DNA, equivalent to 30,000 or so T cell genomes, went into each replicate PCR. Purified libraries were measured with a Qubit 3.0 fluorometer, size-checked on a Bioanalyzer 2100, and measured again with the KAPA Library Quantification kit. A separate single-read 150-cycle Illumina NextSeq 550 flow cell was used to sequence each immunoSEQ 96-well plate. The source study handled its data this way. Because the immunoSEQ output held only junctional sequences and lacked quality scores, the filtering could not match the filtering applied to full-length reads. To assign V/J genes and CDR3, sequences were annotated against IMGT germline references using PyIR, a Python wrapper for IgBLAST v1.9. Reads were filtered out if the reads had weak V/J assignments (E-value above 1e-6), no CDR3, stop codons, out-of-frame junctions, or ambiguous translated residues. A V3J clonotype was defined by an identical inferred V gene, J gene, and CDR3 amino acid sequence. To compute the percentage overlap between repertoires, the number of shared unique clonotypes was divided by the size of the smaller repertoire. RTK rarefaction, the Chao1 estimator, and Recon v2.1 estimates of unobserved clonotypes were used to assess repertoire richness. OLGA was used to compute generation probabilities for all TCRbeta clonotypes that the gDNA method yielded from a handful of donors. TCRdb's version of the immuneACCESS table is confined to in-frame rearrangements and falls short of the full clone set. An unresolved V gene accounts for under half of the shortfall where checked; the remainder is of unknown origin. V, J and clone size reflect that table, while D and trimming were determined from the DNA. The sample contains about 2.1 million clones, around 93% of them found a single time. Over 1.5% of the sample rests with the top ten.

For the CD8 naive samples, CD45RO-negative cells were positively selected for CCR7, yielding a CD45RA+CCR7+ population from which TemRA cells were excluded. Healthy HIV-negative adults with no recently reported acute infections or vaccinations were included as donors. Every donor was a Caucasian adult living in Nashville, Tennessee, USA. After blood collection by leukapheresis, PBMCs were isolated using Ficoll-Histopaque density gradient centrifugation and then cryopreserved in the vapor phase of liquid nitrogen. Purity and quantity of every magnetically sorted T cell population were checked by analytical flow cytometry. From each sorted fraction, genomic DNA was isolated and quantified by UV absorbance on a Nanodrop 2000c.

The rearrangement combines TRBV28 with TRBJ2-7; a confident D gene designation cannot be given. The source is a man aged 18 to 30 in good health. Some clones in this sample may be carry-over from other donors' samples. Sequenced input: naive CD8+ T cells from PBMCs. The cell subset or site label, read with the paper, signifies: CD45RA+CCR7+. Here the CDR3 is given as CASSLRANTYYEQYF. The nucleotides are TGTGCCAGCAGTTTACGAGCGAATACCTACTACGAGCAGTACTTC.